This T cell receptor beta chain was recorded in a study of cytomegalovirus exposure and HLA in healthy donors. Use of 60 Vbeta and 13 Jbeta primers characterized the PCR. Method: immunoSEQ multiplex PCR; TCRdb's copy keeps in-frame clones and lacks some. The sample has about 220,000 clones, 70% to 80% seen once. With respect to this clone: Its specificity is not known.

Notes on the study in general: In a later analysis, more than 15,000 TCR beta sequences were associated with HLA alleles at 0.05 false discovery rate.

From germline, CDR1 is SQVTM and CDR2 ANQGSEA. Unmatched junction bases numbered 3, after V lost 1 base and J lost 4 bases. The CDR3 spans 14 residues. Sequencing input: PBMCs. The chain has TRBV29-1 and TRBJ1-2; 10 positions agree with TRBD1. The receptor was isolated from a woman aged 25 to 45 in good health and CMV-seronegative. For the CDR3, the DNA is TGCAGCGTTGAAGTCCGGGACAGGGGCTATGGCTACACCTTC. It codes for CSVEVRDRGYGYTF.